This T cell receptor beta chain was profiled in a study of blood T cell repertoires in COVID-19. Whole-study context: Sample material is recorded as cDNA or gDNA derived from T cells, B-cell-depleted T cells, or PBMCs.

Each participant's cohort was designated according to participant-reported clinical history. Before being deemed recovered, Cohort 3 donors had two negative PCRs, clearance, or symptom resolution. The table came from immunoSEQ multiplex PCR; TCRdb's copy has only in-frame clones and leaves some out. This sample carries around 390,000 clones, around nine tenths of them seen once, and the ten largest clones take 10%. The clonotype was recovered from a woman aged 50 to 60 who had recovered from COVID-19. The specimen sequenced was PBMCs or T cells enriched from blood (not recorded which).

The CDR3 reads CASSPSSGYTF. The DNA for the CDR3 is TGTGCCAGCTCACCATCTTCGGGCTACACCTTC. This chain connects TRBV18 to TRBJ1-2; D gene ambiguous. V lost 2 bases to trimming and J lost 8 bases, with 6 bases between them. The CDR3 is made up of 11 amino acids. CDR1 is KGHSH and CDR2 is LQKENI in the germline V gene.